This TCR beta chain appears in the sequencing data of a study of T cells in Graves' hyperthyroidism and ophthalmopathy. Study-wide findings and caveats: Most thyroid clonotypes that were expanded above 0.001 also turned up in blood. Ophthalmopathy was told apart from stable hyperthyroidism by a 13 V-J model.

This clonotype was counted at least ten times. The antigen is undetermined. Authors of the study amplified TCR beta CDR3 regions from RNA transcripts. The TCR CDR3 was amplified in a first-round RT-PCR using the HTBI primer set. TCRdb re-called the multiplex PCR reads through MiXCR, storing one row per CDR3 protein. The profile shows 300,000 or so distinct CDR3 sequences, around a sixth of them singletons. Diagnoses used clinical symptoms, serum thyroxine and TRAb, thyroid ultrasound and orbital computed tomography. Trimming took 1 base from V and 3 from J; bases not matched to a gene: 4. This CDR3 spans 15 amino acids.

V gene TRBV12-3 or TRBV12-4 combines with J gene TRBJ2-7; TRBD2 matches 9 bases. Sequenced sample: blood. The TCR sequence derives from a man between 25 and 39 years old with Graves' hyperthyroidism. The CDR3 loop is CASSLVAGGFYEQYF. The CDR3 DNA reads as TGTGCCAGCAGTTTAGTTGCGGGAGGGTTCTACGAGCAGTACTTC.